This entry describes one TCR beta chain. Its matching antigen is unknown. This record belongs to a study of shared clonotypes between healthy human individuals. Findings and limits, study-wide: Naive CD4 clonotypes overlapped across several donors at roughly 4.5%.

Deep-level running was used for the assay. Evenly divided among several immunoSEQ plates was the genomic DNA of each subset. Around 32,000 T cell genomes, or around 200 ng DNA, went into the sorted-subset replicate PCRs. The data were produced by immunoSEQ multiplex PCR, yet TCRdb's version contains in-frame clones alone and is incomplete. Here the sample spans millions of clones, around 90% being singletons. The receptor was isolated from a man aged 18 to 29 in good health. The sample comprised naive CD4+ T cells sorted from blood. Stated subset: CD45RA+ positively selected.

In DNA form, the CDR3 reads TGTGCCAGCAGTTTGATTAGGGTTCCGGTGAGTGGCTACACCTTC. It is translated as CASSLIRVPVSGYTF. The J gene is TRBJ1-2, the V gene TRBV28; D is uncertain. This CDR3 contains 15 residues. V lost 3 bases to trimming and J lost 7 bases, with 18 bases between them. CDR1 and CDR2 from the germline V gene are MDHEN and SYDVKM.